This TCR beta chain was sequenced in a study of cytomegalovirus exposure and HLA in healthy donors (dated 2017 in TCRdb). A note on the overall study: According to a later analysis, one platform produced both the roughly 130 validation repertoires and the 666 repertoires of the first cohort. The study aimed to test whether signatures of past pathogen exposure could be identified by cataloging public T cell receptors. A separate validation cohort of over 95 different subjects was used in addition to the roughly 720-subject first cohort. To predict cytomegalovirus infection status, the study brought together high-throughput TCR immunosequencing, statistical association of individual TCRs with disease status, and machine learning. Study-level results and caveats: In a later analysis, TCRs clustered in the first cohort were found to also tend to co-occur in the 120 validation repertoires, with about 93% of cluster scores above 0. A later analysis lacked HLA typing for the validation cohort, so it scored co-occurrence in that cohort across all 130 or so repertoires. The classifier was reported to diagnose cytomegalovirus status with high specificity and sensitivity in both the original and validation cohorts. The study listed 150 to 200 TCR beta chains as associated with cytomegalovirus. In vitro tests confirmed that a few of the cytomegalovirus-associated TCR beta chains recognize cytomegalovirus antigens. Most TCR sequences were observed very rarely across donors, whereas some public TCRs were present in many individuals. The authors suggested that the approach could potentially be generalized to other disease states and immunological phenotypes.

Libraries came from the immunoSEQ multiplex PCR assay. As for how the authors treated the data: A statistical classification framework was built to diagnose cytomegalovirus status from the catalog of TCR beta chain sequences. TCRdb carries this immuneACCESS record with in-frame sequences only. Its versions omit some clonotypes, under half of them owing to an unresolved V gene in the studies checked, with the rest unexplained. D and trimming come from the DNA, and the V and J calls and clone size come from that table. The sample table records hundreds of thousands of clones; just over 85% of these occur just once. 0.65% to 0.95% of the sample is in the top ten clones. The donors belonged to the validation cohort of about 110 subjects, which was separate from the approximately 660-subject first cohort. In this sample, this clone turned up once. Its antigen is still unknown. No much larger clonotype is one base removed from it; base qualities were not supplied.

This sequence was found in a woman aged 18 to 35 in good health and CMV-seronegative. Sample: PBMCs.

The CDR3 region has the sequence CASSLLSEIGTGELFF. The DNA sequence is given as TGTGCCAGCAGCTTGTTATCGGAGATCGGTACCGGGGAGCTGTTTTTT. Here the chain combines TRBV5-6 and TRBJ2-2; the D gene is not confidently resolved. Spanning cysteine to phenylalanine, the CDR3 consists of 16 amino acids. Only the CDR3 DNA stays, 48 bases, in frame from base 1. V is reduced by 1 base and J by 5 bases, leaving a spacing of 15 bases between them. Taken from the germline V gene, the CDR1 and CDR2 loops are SGHDT and YYEEEE.